This T cell receptor beta chain was recovered during a study of blood T cell repertoires in COVID-19. Study details: Sites in the United States, Italy and Spain provided acute and convalescent COVID-19 samples. In each case, the material was cDNA or gDNA derived from T cells, B-cell-depleted T cells, or PBMCs.

Original handling: The assay estimated nucleated cells by amplifying reference gene primers. Repertoires were generated with immunoSEQ multiplex PCR, while TCRdb's copy carries only in-frame clones and drops some. D and trimming were read from the DNA, whereas the V and J calls and clone size are those reported in that table. Counted here are 140,000 or so clones, 82% occurring once; the ten biggest clones make up 3.5% to 5%. Sequencing was done on a sample of peripheral blood. The sequence came from a woman older than 75 with acute or convalescent COVID-19.

Here the CDR3 reads CASSPSGFTEAFF. The CDR3, as DNA: TGTGCCAGCTCACCCTCAGGTTTTACTGAAGCTTTCTTT. The V and J genes are TRBV18 and TRBJ1-1; no definite D call. The CDR3 length is 13 residues. The germline V gene has CDR1 KGHSH and CDR2 LQKENI. Trimming shortened V by 3 bases and J by 5 bases, and 10 bases separated the two germline ends.